These 28 T cell receptor beta chains came from one sample sequenced in a study of OX40 agonist ivuxolimab in advanced cancers. Only in-frame clones appear in the TCRdb table, and some are missing; sequencing was by immunoSEQ multiplex PCR. In the table there are roughly 140,000 clones, 85% to 95% of which are singletons. The specimen comprised CD4+ or CD8+ T cells sorted from blood, sampled in a trial of the OX40 agonist ivuxolimab. The receptor source for this set is an adult with an advanced solid tumor such as melanoma, head and neck, liver or kidney cancer.

The chain is built from TRBV7-9 and TRBJ2-7; TRBD1 matches at 7 bases. The V gene's germline CDR1 is SEHNR and CDR2 FQNEAQ (reference sequence). With V trimmed by 5 bases and J by 7 bases, 8 bases remained unmatched. CDR3 length: 13 amino acids. The CDR3 coding sequence is TGTGCCAGCAGCCAGCAGACAGGGTCTGAGCAGTACTTC. Protein sequence: CASSQQTGSEQYF.

V gene TRBV7-2 combines with J gene TRBJ1-1; 7 bases are shared with TRBD1. With V trimmed by 5 bases and J by 5 bases, 8 bases remained unmatched. CDR1 SGHTA and CDR2 FQGNSA come from the germline V gene. This CDR3 spans 14 amino acids. The CDR3 DNA follows: TGTGCCAGCAGCCCCGACAGGGTAAAAACTGAAGCTTTCTTT. Translating it yields CASSPDRVKTEAFF.

The chain has TRBV7-3 and TRBJ2-3; D is ambiguous. Trimming removed 4 bases at V and 6 bases at J, with 11 bases between. CDR1 is SGHTA, CDR2 FQGTGA, per germline. This CDR3 is 13 amino acids long. The CDR3 DNA follows: TGTGCCAGCAGCTCAGGTCCGATCGATACGCAGTATTTT. Its protein is CASSSGPIDTQYF. The full variable domain, with the rest looked up from reference TRBV7-3 and TRBJ2-3, is GAGVSQTPSNKVTEKGKYVELRCDPISGHTALYWYRQSLGQGPEFLIYFQGTGAADDSGLPNDRFFAVRPEGSVSTLKIQRTERGDSAVYLCASSSGPIDTQYFGPGTRLTVL.

The CDR3 loop is CASSPGTREQYF. The CDR3 nucleotides are TGTGCCAGCAGCCCAGGGACGCGCGAGCAGTACTTC. The chain has TRBV5-6 and TRBJ2-7; D is perhaps TRBD1 or TRBD2 (5 bases each). The germline V gene has CDR1 SGHDT and CDR2 YYEEEE. The ends were cut back, 4 bases at V and 6 bases at J, with 11 bases in the middle. This CDR3 is 12 amino acids long. Variable domain in full (rest from reference TRBV5-6 and TRBJ2-7): DAGVTQSPTHLIKTRGQQVTLRCSPKSGHDTVSWYQQALGQGPQFIFQYYEEEERQRGNFPDRFSGHQFPNYSSELNVNALLLGDSALYLCASSPGTREQYFGPGTRLTVT.

The chain employs TRBV10-3 and TRBJ1-6, with D possibly TRBD1 on 5 matching bases. Between the trimmed V and J ends, which lost 4 bases and 8 bases, there was a span of 9 bases. This CDR3 is built from 13 residues. The germline V gene encodes CDR1 ENHRY and CDR2 SYGVKD. The CDR3: CAISGRVDSPLHF. The CDR3, as DNA: TGTGCCATCAGTGGCAGGGTTGATTCACCCCTCCACTTT.

V and J are TRBV27 and TRBJ2-3, with 7 bases lining up with TRBD2. The CDR3 has 15 residues. The V segment lost 2 bases and the J segment 2 bases; nucleotides outside the gene matches: 4. Germline CDR1 MNHEY, CDR2 SMNVEV (reference sequence). The CDR3 loop is CASSLGLGVTDTQYF. The CDR3 nucleotides are TGTGCCAGCAGTTTAGGACTAGGGGTCACAGATACGCAGTATTTT.

The chain recombines TRBV5-1 with TRBJ1-5, with TRBD1 as a possible D gene (5 bases). CDR1 is SGHRS and CDR2 is YFSETQ in the germline V gene. Trimming took 0 bases from V and 5 from J, leaving 12 bases between them. The length of the CDR3 is 15 residues. The CDR3, as DNA: TGCGCCAGCAGCTTGGAAGTGGGACCTCATCAGCCCCAGCATTTT. Encoded protein: CASSLEVGPHQPQHF.

The chain is built from TRBV7-2 and TRBJ1-6; D gene unclear. The CDR3 runs 14 residues. Germline V gene lookup returns CDR1 SGHTA and CDR2 FQGNSA. V lost 5 bases and J lost 5, with 10 bases in between. In DNA, the CDR3 is TGTGCCAGCAGCCCCCGACGGGATAATTCACCCCTCCACTTT. Amino acid sequence: CASSPRRDNSPLHF.

The CDR3 coding sequence is TGCGCCAGCAGCCAAGATACCGGGAACACTGAAGCTTTCTTT. This sequence encodes CASSQDTGNTEAFF. J is TRBJ1-1 and V is TRBV4-3; D is undetermined. There are 14 residues in the CDR3. Trimming left V 0 bases short and J 1 base short, with 6 bases between. CDR1 is LGHNA, CDR2 YSLEER, per germline.

The genes are TRBV4-3 and TRBJ1-4; no clear D. The germline V gene has CDR1 LGHNA and CDR2 YSLEER. This CDR3 region has 15 residues. Trimming took off 1 base at V and 0 bases at J, with 6 bases between the two ends. The CDR3 loop is CASSQVAATNEKLFF. CDR3 coding DNA: TGCGCCAGCAGCCAAGTGGCAGCAACTAATGAAAAACTGTTTTTT.

The chain employs TRBV6-6 and TRBJ1-2; TRBD1 is a possible D gene (6 bases). Germline lookup yields CDR1 MNHNY and CDR2 SVGAGI (reference sequence). Trimming pared 7 bases from V and 0 bases from J, leaving 18 bases between. CDR3 size: 16 residues. CDR3 region: CASNRDVLRSNYGYTF. The CDR3 DNA is TGTGCCAGCAACAGGGACGTACTCCGTTCTAACTATGGCTACACCTTC.

This clone was detected once. The chain links TRBV6-6 to TRBJ2-7; D is possibly TRBD1 or TRBD2 (6 bases each). This CDR3 region has 15 residues. Per the germline V gene, CDR1 is MNHNY and CDR2 is SVGAGI (reference sequence). The V and J ends lost 0 bases and 7 bases respectively, with 16 bases between them. This chain's CDR3 is CASSYSRERGSEQYF. The CDR3 bases are TGTGCCAGCAGTTACTCACGGGAGAGGGGGTCGGAGCAGTACTTC.

Note on this clone: The identical CDR3 is also encoded by other nucleotide sequences in the sample. The chain has TRBV30 and TRBJ1-5; no firm D call. The CDR3 covers 13 residues. CDR1 is GTSNPN, CDR2 SVGIG, per germline (reference sequence). Trimming cost V 0 bases and J 4 bases, with 7 bases left between them. Here the CDR3 DNA reads TGTGCCTGGAGTGTAAGAGGGAATCAGCCCCAGCATTTT. This codes for CAWSVRGNQPQHF.

The chain has TRBV2 and TRBJ2-2; 7 positions match TRBD1. The CDR3 sequence is 15 residues long. From germline, CDR1 is SNHLY and CDR2 FYNNEI. The V and J ends lost 4 bases and 6 bases, in that order; junction bases with no gene match: 8. CDR3 in DNA: TGTGCCAGCAGTGGGTCAGGGGGTCGCGCCGGGGAGCTGTTTTTT. Its translation: CASSGSGGRAGELFF.

This chain joins TRBV7-2 and TRBJ2-1; 13 bases fit TRBD2. Germline V gene lookup returns CDR1 SGHTA and CDR2 FQGNSA. Germline trimming cut 4 bases from V and 8 bases from J; bases unmatched to any gene: 8. The CDR3 is 16 residues long. CDR3 sequence: CASSSMGLAGLHEQFF. CDR3 DNA: TGTGCCAGCAGCTCCATGGGACTAGCGGGATTACATGAGCAGTTCTTC. Supplemented by reference TRBV7-2 and TRBJ2-1, the full variable domain reads GAGVSQSPSNKVTEKGKDVELRCDPISGHTALYWYRQSLGQGLEFLIYFQGNSAPDKSGLPSDRFSAERTGGSVSTLTIQRTQQEDSAVYLCASSSMGLAGLHEQFFGPGTRLTVL.

The rearrangement uses TRBV9 and TRBJ2-5; 10 positions agree with TRBD2. With V trimmed by 2 bases and J by 4 bases, 2 bases remained unmatched. CDR1 is SGDLS, CDR2 YYNGEE, per germline. The CDR3 totals 14 residues. In DNA form, the CDR3 reads TGTGCCAGCAGCGTTCGGACTAGCGGAGAGACCCAGTACTTC. This gives the protein CASSVRTSGETQYF. The full variable domain, rest sourced from reference TRBV9 and TRBJ2-5, is DSGVTQTPKHLITATGQRVTLRCSPRSGDLSVYWYQQSLDQGLQFLIQYYNGEERAKGNILERFSAQQFPDLHSELNLSSLELGDSALYFCASSVRTSGETQYFGPGTRLLVL.

This chain uses TRBV7-3 with TRBJ2-2; no firm D call. The V gene lost 5 bases and the J gene lost 7 bases, with 14 bases spanning the gap. The CDR3 is made up of 14 amino acids. Germline-derived CDR1 and CDR2 are SGHTA and FQGTGA. The CDR3 spells CASSPNPMGGELFF. DNA of the CDR3: TGTGCCAGCAGCCCTAATCCCATGGGCGGGGAGCTGTTTTTT. Together with reference TRBV7-3 and TRBJ2-2, the CDR3 gives the full variable domain: GAGVSQTPSNKVTEKGKYVELRCDPISGHTALYWYRQSLGQGPEFLIYFQGTGAADDSGLPNDRFFAVRPEGSVSTLKIQRTERGDSAVYLCASSPNPMGGELFFGEGSRLTVL.

CDR3 protein: CASSSPGRPEQFF. The CDR3 DNA reads TGTGCCAGCAGCTCTCCGGGACGGCCTGAGCAGTTCTTC. The chain has TRBV11-2 and TRBJ2-1; D might be TRBD1 or TRBD2, each matching 5 bases. The CDR3 has 13 amino acids. Germline-derived CDR1 and CDR2 are SGHAT and FQNNGV. The germline V and J ends were trimmed by 4 bases and 9 bases, with 13 bases remaining between them.

The rearrangement joins TRBV7-2 to TRBJ1-1; possibly TRBD1 for D (5 bases). The CDR3 extends over 15 amino acids. The V end was cut by 3 bases, the J end by 2 bases, with 13 bases between. CDR1 is SGHTA and CDR2 is FQGNSA in the germline V gene. CDR3 protein: CASSFSGTLNTEAFF. CDR3 nucleotides: TGTGCCAGCAGCTTTTCCGGGACCCTTAACACTGAAGCTTTCTTT.

This clone showed up just a few times. J is TRBJ1-2 and V is TRBV30; 7 bases line up with TRBD1. The CDR3 has 12 residues. Germline loops: CDR1 GTSNPN, CDR2 SVGIG (reference sequence). The trim removed 8 bases at V and 8 bases at J, leaving 11 bases unmatched. The CDR3 protein is CASRRDSGGYTF. CDR3 DNA: TGTGCCAGCCGCCGGGACAGTGGCGGCTACACCTTC.

This clone occurred once. The chain is built from TRBV6-1 and TRBJ2-5; 8 bases are a match to TRBD2. CDR3 length equals 12 residues. The V segment lost 8 bases and the J segment 5 bases; nucleotides outside the gene matches: 4. CDR1 is MNHNS, CDR2 SASEGT, per germline. The CDR3 coding sequence is TGTGCCAGCCGAACTAGCGGCGAGACCCAGTACTTC. Its protein is CASRTSGETQYF.

The J gene is TRBJ1-1, the V gene TRBV7-2; 8 bases line up with TRBD1. Unmatched junction bases numbered 6, after V lost 5 bases and J lost 4 bases. This CDR3 has 14 residues. Germline V gives CDR1 SGHTA, CDR2 FQGNSA. CDR3 DNA: TGTGCCAGCAGCCCACAGGGGGTGAGCACTGAAGCTTTCTTT. This encodes CASSPQGVSTEAFF.

The chain has TRBV27 and TRBJ1-3; D not resolved. The V end was cut by 5 bases, the J end by 0 bases, with 5 bases between. The CDR3 length is 13 residues. Germline V gives CDR1 MNHEY, CDR2 SMNVEV (reference sequence). Written as DNA, the CDR3 is TGTGCCAGCAGTGCCCACTCTGGAAACACCATATATTTT. Protein: CASSAHSGNTIYF.

The rearrangement uses TRBV6-4 and TRBJ2-3, with a possible D match to TRBD2 (5 bases). Germline CDR1 and CDR2: MRHNA and SNTAGT. The CDR3 runs 15 residues. The V gene lost 0 bases and the J gene lost 5 bases, with 12 bases spanning the gap. CDR3 loop: CASSDSPSSLDTQYF. In DNA form, the CDR3 reads TGTGCCAGCAGTGACTCCCCTAGCTCTTTAGATACGCAGTATTTT.

This chain links TRBV7-2 with TRBJ2-5, with D possibly TRBD2 on 5 matching bases. Germline V CDR1 and CDR2: SGHTA, FQGNSA. CDR3 length equals 13 residues. Trimming shortened V by 4 bases and J by 7 bases, and 13 bases separated the two germline ends. The CDR3 nucleotides are TGTGCCAGCAGCTCCCCCCCCGCGGGGACCCAGTACTTC. Its translation: CASSSPPAGTQYF.

This clone occurred a few times. The rearrangement links TRBV15 to TRBJ1-5; the D is unclear. The CDR3 covers 14 residues. V shed 3 bases and J shed 0 bases, with 6 bases lying between them. Germline V lookup: CDR1 LNHNV, CDR2 YYDKDF (reference sequence). CDR3 coding DNA: TGTGCCACCAGCAGGCGAGATAGCAATCAGCCCCAGCATTTT. Amino acid sequence: CATSRRDSNQPQHF.

This sequence joins TRBV19 and TRBJ1-2, with 9 bases matching TRBD1. The germline V gene has CDR1 LNHDA and CDR2 SQIVND (reference sequence). V dropped 7 bases and J dropped 4; count of bases not matched to a gene: 10. The CDR3 runs 15 residues. The CDR3 DNA sequence: TGTGCCAGTAAATGGGACAGGGTTGCGAGCTATGGCTACACCTTC. Protein sequence: CASKWDRVASYGYTF.

The rearrangement joins TRBV2 to TRBJ1-2; D is unresolved. Germline CDR1 and CDR2: SNHLY and FYNNEI. Trimming cost V 3 bases and J 4 bases, with 12 bases left between them. There are 14 residues in the CDR3. CDR3 sequence reads: CASSDGRAAYGYTF. The DNA of the CDR3 is TGTGCCAGCAGTGATGGTCGTGCCGCCTATGGCTACACCTTC.